What follows are 31 T cell receptor beta chains derived from one specimen sequenced in a study of identical twins. TCRdb itself ran the 5' RACE reads through MiXCR, one entry per CDR3 protein. The sample has around 370,000 distinct CDR3 sequences, about 10% seen once. Sequencing was done on a sample of naive T cells sorted from blood. Receptor source: a woman between 50 and 59 years old in good health.

This clonotype was recorded at least ten times. The chain has TRBV5-1 and TRBJ2-1; TRBD2 aligns across 11 bases. J lost 5 bases, V lost 4 bases, and 2 bases had no gene match. CDR1 is SGHRS and CDR2 is YFSETQ in the germline V gene. The CDR3 runs to 14 residues. The CDR3 sequence is CASSPGLADNEQFF. CDR3 coding DNA: TGCGCCAGCAGCCCGGGACTAGCGGACAATGAGCAGTTCTTC.

The sample holds many counts of this clonotype. The genes are TRBV9 and TRBJ2-3, with 9 bases identical to TRBD2. Germline V gives CDR1 SGDLS, CDR2 YYNGEE. The CDR3 has 18 amino acids. V lost 0 bases, J lost 2 bases, and 10 bases stayed unmatched. CDR3 loop: CASSVATRLAGLTDTQYF. CDR3 DNA: TGTGCCAGCAGCGTAGCTACCCGGCTAGCGGGGCTCACAGATACGCAGTATTTT.

This clonotype was detected only a few times. The chain links TRBV12-3 or TRBV12-4 to TRBJ2-7; D not certain. The CDR3 extends over 13 amino acids. V lost 8 bases to trimming and J lost 2 bases, with 13 bases between them. The CDR3 nucleotides are TGTGCCAGCTCCTCTACCCCCCCCTACGAGCAGTACTTC. Protein product: CASSSTPPYEQYF.

In its sample, this clonotype was seen a few times. The V and J genes are TRBV7-2 and TRBJ2-3, with D unclear. The V end was cut by 5 bases, the J end by 1 base, with 13 bases between. Germline-derived CDR1 and CDR2 are SGHTA and FQGNSA. The CDR3 contains 15 residues. The CDR3 protein is CASSDPIRRTDTQYF. The CDR3 bases are TGTGCCAGCAGCGACCCCATCAGGCGCACAGATACGCAGTATTTT.

Ten or more counts support this clonotype. The chain employs TRBV12-3 or TRBV12-4 and TRBJ1-1; no reliable D call. This CDR3 is 11 amino acids long. V lost 8 bases and J 0 bases, leaving 4 bases between the germline ends. The CDR3 bases are TGTGCCAGCGGGGTGAACACTGAAGCTTTCTTT. It yields the protein CASGVNTEAFF.

This chain uses TRBV6-5 with TRBJ2-3; 7 bases are a match to TRBD1. The germline V gene encodes CDR1 MNHEY and CDR2 SVGAGI. The length of the CDR3 is 15 residues. With 6 bases clipped from V and 2 bases from J, the junction kept 8 bases outside the gene matches. The CDR3 reads CASRDRTYSTDTQYF. The CDR3 DNA is TGTGCCAGCAGGGACAGGACCTACTCCACAGATACGCAGTATTTT.

The chain joins TRBV25-1 to TRBJ2-2; no firm D call. CDR1 and CDR2 from the germline V gene are MGHDK and SYGVNS. This CDR3 region has 11 residues. V was cut by 0 bases and J by 10 bases, with 3 bases left in between. This CDR3 is CASSEYLELFF. The CDR3 DNA is TGTGCCAGCAGTGAATATTTGGAGCTGTTTTTT. Complete variable domain (other parts from reference TRBV25-1 and TRBJ2-2): EADIYQTPRYLVIGTGKKITLECSQTMGHDKMYWYQQDPGMELHLIHYSYGVNSTEKGDLSSESTVSRIRTEHFPLTLESARPSHTSQYLCASSEYLELFFGEGSRLTVL.

This clonotype was observed a handful of times. The chain links TRBV5-1 to TRBJ2-3; TRBD2 matches at 9 bases. Looked up from germline, CDR1 is SGHRS and CDR2 is YFSETQ. The length of the CDR3 is 15 residues. V was pared by 2 bases and J by 3 bases, with 4 bases of the junction left unmatched. The CDR3, as DNA: TGCGCCAGCAGCTTTCTAGCGGGAATGACAGATACGCAGTATTTT. Translation: CASSFLAGMTDTQYF.

In its sample, this clonotype was seen a few times. CDR3 nucleotide sequence: TGTGCCAGCAGTATAACAGGGGAAGGCGTCTACAATGAGCAGTTCTTC. Translation: CASSITGEGVYNEQFF. The chain recombines TRBV27 with TRBJ2-1; 7 nucleotides agree with TRBD1. The V gene end was trimmed by 5 bases and the J gene end by 3 bases; junction bases not matched to a gene: 10. Germline V lookup: CDR1 MNHEY, CDR2 SMNVEV (reference sequence). The CDR3 covers 16 residues.

This clonotype has ten or more counts. V is TRBV12-3 or TRBV12-4 and J is TRBJ2-1; perhaps TRBD2 as D (6 bases). V lost 6 bases and J 7 bases, leaving 16 bases between the germline ends. CDR3 length equals 14 residues. Here the CDR3 DNA reads TGTGCCAGCAGCCGGGGACTCTTTCAGAATGAGCAGTTCTTC. It yields the protein CASSRGLFQNEQFF.

This chain joins TRBV15 and TRBJ1-4, with unresolved D. This CDR3 is 14 amino acids long. Germline V CDR1 and CDR2: LNHNV, YYDKDF (reference sequence). Trimming shortened V by 2 bases and J by 5 bases, and 9 bases separated the two germline ends. The CDR3 nucleotides read TGTGCCACCAGCAGAACCGGCCCGAATGAAAAACTGTTTTTT. Protein sequence: CATSRTGPNEKLFF.

The chain uses TRBV5-1 and TRBJ2-7; 11 bases are shared with TRBD2. V lost 5 bases and J lost 2; bases outside the gene matches: 15. Germline V CDR1 and CDR2: SGHRS, YFSETQ. The CDR3 extends over 18 amino acids. The CDR3 sequence: CASRPNRLAGGQTYEQYF. The CDR3 nucleotides are TGCGCCAGCAGACCAAACCGGCTAGCGGGAGGACAAACCTACGAGCAGTACTTC.

In this sample, this clonotype turned up many times. The rearrangement links TRBV3-1 to TRBJ2-7; possibly TRBD2 for D (5 bases). CDR1 LGHDT and CDR2 YNNKEL come from the germline V gene (reference sequence). Trimming removed 0 bases from V and 0 bases from J, with 15 bases in between. The CDR3 totals 17 residues. Here the CDR3 DNA reads TGTGCCAGCAGCCAAGATTCCGGGGTCTTAAGCTCCTACGAGCAGTACTTC. This gives the protein CASSQDSGVLSSYEQYF.

The rearrangement links TRBV27 to TRBJ2-2; D might be TRBD2 (5 bases). This CDR3 contains 13 residues. Trimming left V 7 bases short and J 2 bases short, with 8 bases between. The V gene's germline CDR1 is MNHEY and CDR2 SMNVEV (reference sequence). The DNA for the CDR3 is TGTGCCAGCATCAGCGGAAACACCGGGGAGCTGTTTTTT. It is translated as CASISGNTGELFF.

This clonotype showed up just a few times. The rearrangement links TRBV6-5 to TRBJ2-2; 7 nucleotides line up with TRBD2. CDR1 and CDR2 from the germline V gene are MNHEY and SVGAGI. This CDR3 comprises 15 residues. V shed 7 bases, J shed 5 bases, and the junction held 10 bases outside the gene matches. This CDR3 is CASTTAGSGTGELFF. CDR3 sequence (DNA): TGTGCCAGCACCACAGCCGGTAGCGGGACCGGGGAGCTGTTTTTT.

In its sample, this clonotype was seen many times. The CDR3 nucleotides are TGTGCCACCAGCAGAGGTCGGGCTAGCGGATACCGCAATGAGCAGTTCTTC. Its translation: CATSRGRASGYRNEQFF. The genes are TRBV15 and TRBJ2-1; 7 bases map to TRBD2. The CDR3 runs 17 residues. V lost 1 base and J lost 6; bases outside the gene matches: 12. CDR1 and CDR2 from the germline V gene are LNHNV and YYDKDF (reference sequence).

This clonotype appeared once. A read error may account for a junction end that differs from germline. This chain uses TRBV5-1 with TRBJ1-1; possibly TRBD1 for D (5 bases). CDR3 length: 13 residues. Germline values: CDR1 SGHRS, CDR2 YFSETQ. CDR3 sequence: CASSFGGNTDAFF. CDR3 nucleotide sequence: TGCGCCAGCAGCTTCGGGGGGAACACTGACGCTTTCTTT.

J is TRBJ2-1 and V is TRBV7-8; perhaps D is TRBD1 or TRBD2 (5 bases each). The germline V gene has CDR1 SGHVS and CDR2 FQNEAQ. The CDR3 consists of 13 residues. The germline V and J ends were trimmed by 5 bases and 9 bases, with 14 bases remaining between them. CDR3 amino acids: CASSPGAGGEQFF. DNA for the CDR3: TGTGCCAGCAGCCCCGGGGCTGGAGGTGAGCAGTTCTTC.

The chain carries TRBV5-1 and TRBJ2-7, with D perhaps being TRBD1 or TRBD2 (5 bases each). V gave up 1 base and J gave up 6 bases, with 17 bases separating them. This CDR3 is 15 amino acids long. Germline V lookup: CDR1 SGHRS, CDR2 YFSETQ. This CDR3 reads CASSLRGPIRGEQYF. Written as DNA, the CDR3 is TGCGCCAGCAGCTTGCGGGGTCCGATTAGGGGCGAGCAGTACTTC.

V gene TRBV20-1 combines with J gene TRBJ1-4, with D perhaps matching TRBD1 (5 bases). Germline-derived CDR1 and CDR2 are DFQATT and SNEGSKA (reference sequence). The CDR3 contains 14 residues. Trimming removed 2 bases at V and 8 bases at J, with 15 bases between. CDR3 amino acids: CSARSAGPGEKLFF. The CDR3 nucleotides are TGCAGTGCTAGATCGGCAGGGCCGGGGGAAAAACTGTTTTTT.

This clonotype has more than one count but fewer than ten. One end of the junction varies from germline; a read error may be responsible. The rearrangement joins TRBV7-9 to TRBJ2-5; TRBD1 aligns across 7 bases. Germline V CDR1 and CDR2: SEHNR, FQNEAQ (reference sequence). The CDR3 runs to 13 residues. The CDR3 sequence: CASSLAIGTDPDF. The CDR3 nucleotides are TGTGCCAGCAGCTTAGCGATAGGGACAGATCCCGACTTC. Full variable domain (remainder filled in from reference TRBV7-9 and TRBJ2-5): DTGVSQNPRHKITKRGQNVTFRCDPISEHNRLYWYRQTLGQGPEFLTYFQNEAQLEKSRLLSDRFSAERPKGSFSTLEIQRTEQGDSAMYLCASSLAIGTDPDFGPGTRLLVL.

The chain recombines TRBV18 with TRBJ2-7; perhaps TRBD1 as D (6 bases). V lost 2 bases and J lost 3, with 14 bases in between. Germline values: CDR1 KGHSH, CDR2 LQKENI. There are 15 residues in the CDR3. The DNA of the CDR3 is TGTGCCAGCTCACCAAGGGCAGGGGATAACTACGAGCAGTACGTC. Its translation: CASSPRAGDNYEQYV.

This clonotype was recorded many times. The rearrangement joins TRBV3-1 to TRBJ1-1; D is unclear. Germline V CDR1 and CDR2: LGHDT, YNNKEL (reference sequence). The CDR3 loop spans 15 amino acids. Trimming stripped 0 bases from V and 7 bases from J, with 15 bases between. DNA for the CDR3: TGTGCCAGCAGCCAAGATCTGGTCAGGAGCCATGAAGCTTTCTTT. This translates into CASSQDLVRSHEAFF.

At least ten counts were recorded for this clonotype. The genes are TRBV3-1 and TRBJ1-5; TRBD1 agrees at 8 bases. CDR1 is LGHDT and CDR2 is YNNKEL in the germline V gene (reference sequence). The CDR3 is 15 residues long. J lost 2 bases, V lost 4 bases, and 4 bases had no gene match. The CDR3 region is CASSPTGAGNQPQHF. CDR3 nucleotide sequence: TGTGCCAGCAGCCCGACAGGGGCGGGCAATCAGCCCCAGCATTTT.

This clonotype was detected many times. V is TRBV7-8 and J is TRBJ1-5; D is unresolved. Trimming removed 5 bases from V and 0 bases from J, with 8 bases in between. This CDR3 comprises 14 residues. Germline CDR1 SGHVS, CDR2 FQNEAQ. CDR3 DNA: TGTGCCAGCAGCCCTCCATATAGCAATCAGCCCCAGCATTTT. It codes for CASSPPYSNQPQHF.

This clonotype was seen repeatedly, ten times or more. The chain couples TRBV4-2 to TRBJ1-2; 8 bases agree with TRBD1. J gave up 8 bases and V 6 bases, and 8 bases lay outside the gene matches. The germline V gene encodes CDR1 LGHNA and CDR2 YNFKEQ. This CDR3 is 13 amino acids long. The CDR3 DNA follows: TGTGCCAGCAGGCAGACAGGGGTTGAGGGCTACACCTTC. It codes for CASRQTGVEGYTF.

The rearrangement uses TRBV6-5 and TRBJ2-1; the D is unclear. The germline V gene encodes CDR1 MNHEY and CDR2 SVGAGI. The V end lost 0 bases, the J end lost 7 bases, and 7 bases lay between the germline ends. The CDR3 spans 13 residues. Here the CDR3 DNA reads TGTGCCAGCAGTTACTCTTTCGGGAATGAGCAGTTCTTC. Protein: CASSYSFGNEQFF.

There are a few counts of this clonotype. The chain recombines TRBV7-6 with TRBJ2-6; D is ambiguous. Trimming took off 4 bases at V and 0 bases at J, with 16 bases between the two ends. Germline lookup yields CDR1 SGHVS and CDR2 FNYEAQ. CDR3 length: 18 amino acids. CDR3: CASSSISLVLSGANVLTF. CDR3 sequence (DNA): TGTGCCAGCAGCTCAATATCGTTGGTCCTCTCTGGGGCCAACGTCCTGACTTTC.

V and J are TRBV2 and TRBJ2-7; D uncertain. The CDR3 covers 14 residues. The V gene lost 2 bases and the J gene lost 0 bases, with 8 bases spanning the gap. The germline CDR1 and CDR2 sequences are SNHLY and FYNNEI. CDR3 protein: CASSEIGFSYEQYV. CDR3 sequence (DNA): TGTGCCAGCAGTGAAATCGGGTTCTCCTACGAGCAGTACGTC.

This chain links TRBV18 with TRBJ2-7, with 14 bases lining up with TRBD2. The CDR3 length is 16 residues. The germline V gene has CDR1 KGHSH and CDR2 LQKENI. J gave up 4 bases and V 5 bases, and 7 bases lay outside the gene matches. DNA of the CDR3: TGTGCCAGCTCATCAGGGGGGACTAGCGGGAGATACGAGCAGTACTTC. Protein: CASSSGGTSGRYEQYF. Full variable domain (outside the CDR3, taken from reference TRBV18 and TRBJ2-7): NAGVMQNPRHLVRRRGQEARLRCSPMKGHSHVYWYRQLPEEGLKFMVYLQKENIIDESGMPKERFSAEFPKEGPSILRIQQVVRGDSAAYFCASSSGGTSGRYEQYFGPGTRLTVT.

V usage is TRBV12-3 or TRBV12-4 and J usage is TRBJ2-1; the match to TRBD1 covers 9 bases. CDR3 length: 24 amino acids. V gave up 4 bases and J gave up 4 bases; unmatched junction bases: 32. CDR3 nucleotides: TGTGCCAGCAGTTCAAGAACAATTGGTATTCGTAGGGACAGGGAAATATTCGAATACAATGAGCAGTTCTTC. Protein product: CASSSRTIGIRRDREIFEYNEQFF.